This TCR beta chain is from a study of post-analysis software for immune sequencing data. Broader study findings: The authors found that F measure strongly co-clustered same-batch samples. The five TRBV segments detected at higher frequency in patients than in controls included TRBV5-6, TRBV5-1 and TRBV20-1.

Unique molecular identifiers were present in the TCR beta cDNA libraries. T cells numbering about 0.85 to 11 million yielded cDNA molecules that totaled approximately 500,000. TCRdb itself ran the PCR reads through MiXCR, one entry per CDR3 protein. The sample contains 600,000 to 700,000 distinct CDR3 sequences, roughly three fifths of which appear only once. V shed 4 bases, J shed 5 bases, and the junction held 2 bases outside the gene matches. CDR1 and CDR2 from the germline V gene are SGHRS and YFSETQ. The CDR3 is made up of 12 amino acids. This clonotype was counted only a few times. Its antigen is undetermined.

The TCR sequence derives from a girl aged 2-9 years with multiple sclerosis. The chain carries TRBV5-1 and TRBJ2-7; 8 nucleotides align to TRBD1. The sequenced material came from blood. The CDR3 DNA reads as TGCGCCAGCAGCAAGGACAGGGACGAGCAGTACTTC. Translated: CASSKDRDEQYF.